A selection of T cell receptor beta chains follows, all from one sample in a study of technical replicates of blood from several donors. The method was immunoSEQ multiplex PCR; TCRdb's version includes in-frame clones alone and lacks a portion of them. The sample holds about 75,000 clones; 97% are singletons and the top ten take 0.18%. Sequencing was performed on T cells isolated from PBMCs. These receptors were obtained from a human donor in good health. Both conserved end residues are part of each CDR3. D genes are given only for firm matches. Size is omitted from some rows. Given values are once, few, many or a class for expanded clones.

V	D	size	J	CDR3	DNA
TRBV5-1	.	.	TRBJ2-5	CASSLGGRETQYF	TGCGCCAGCAGCTTGGGGGGGCGAGAGACCCAGTACTTC
TRBV7-8	.	.	TRBJ1-1	CASSLFAENTEAFF	TGTGCCAGCAGCTTATTCGCGGAGAACACTGAAGCTTTCTTT
TRBV5-1	.	.	TRBJ2-1	CASSNRDILYNEQFF	TGCGCCAGCAGCAACCGGGACATACTCTACAATGAGCAGTTCTTC
TRBV28	.	.	TRBJ1-2	CASSLRQIYGYTF	TGTGCCAGCAGTTTAAGACAGATCTATGGCTACACCTTC
TRBV5-1	.	.	TRBJ2-3	CASSLSTGLVETQYF	TGCGCCAGCAGCCTATCGACAGGCCTAGTGGAAACGCAGTATTTT
TRBV20-1	TRBD2	once	TRBJ2-3	CSATSGVEYF	TGCAGTGCGACCAGCGGGGTGGAGTATTTT
TRBV7-2	.	.	TRBJ1-3	CASSLAPLSPGAYGNTIYF	TGTGCCAGCAGCTTAGCGCCTTTGTCACCCGGAGCCTATGGAAACACCATATATTTT
TRBV14	TRBD2	.	TRBJ2-2	CASSQQRGVNTGELFF	TGTGCCAGCAGCCAACAGCGGGGGGTGAACACCGGGGAGCTGTTTTTT
TRBV9	TRBD2	.	TRBJ2-7	CASSHKISGEDPIPEQYF	TGTGCCAGCAGCCACAAAATTAGCGGGGAAGACCCAATTCCCGAGCAGTACTTC
TRBV6-5	TRBD2	.	TRBJ2-7	CASSYTEPGLYYEQYF	TGTGCCAGCAGTTACACTGAGCCGGGACTATATTACGAGCAGTACTTC
TRBV28	.	.	TRBJ2-7	CASSGSYEQYF	TGTGCCAGCAGCGGCTCCTACGAGCAGTACTTC
TRBV28	.	once	TRBJ1-2	CASSSGLGPGYTF	TGTGCCAGCAGTTCGGGACTAGGACCTGGCTACACCTTC
TRBV27	.	.	TRBJ1-5	CASSRGNNQPQHF	TGTGCCAGCAGTAGGGGGAACAATCAGCCCCAGCATTTT
TRBV2	.	.	TRBJ2-7	CASSGLTSGEQYF	TGTGCCAGCAGTGGACTAACTTCTGGCGAGCAGTACTTC
TRBV6-1	.	once	TRBJ1-2	CASSEPGSGTYGYTF	TGTGCCAGCAGTGAACCAGGGTCCGGTACCTATGGCTACACCTTC
TRBV5-1	TRBD1	.	TRBJ1-1	CASSFPRTGSLSVRVTEAFF	TGCGCCAGCAGTTTCCCTCGGACAGGGAGCTTATCGGTCAGGGTCACTGAAGCTTTCTTT
TRBV5-6	.	.	TRBJ2-5	CASSLEASSGYLTQYF	TGTGCCAGCAGCTTGGAAGCCTCCTCCGGGTATCTGACCCAGTACTTC
TRBV11-3	TRBD2	once	TRBJ2-5	CASSPGLAGGQRGQETQYF	TGTGCCAGCAGCCCGGGACTAGCGGGGGGACAAAGAGGCCAAGAGACCCAGTACTTC
TRBV6-1	TRBD2	.	TRBJ2-3	CASRGLAGPDTQYF	TGTGCCAGCAGGGGACTAGCGGGACCAGATACGCAGTATTTT
TRBV7-9	.	.	TRBJ1-1	CASSHQGKAFF	TGTGCCAGCAGTCATCAGGGGAAAGCTTTCTTT
TRBV11-2	.	.	TRBJ2-1	CASSLVVSGIGQFF	TGTGCCAGCAGCTTAGTTGTGTCAGGGATCGGGCAGTTCTTC
TRBV25-1	TRBD1	.	TRBJ1-1	CASSDRGRGESTEAFF	TGTGCCAGCTCGGACAGGGGGCGCGGAGAGAGCACTGAAGCTTTCTTT
TRBV19	.	.	TRBJ2-5	CASMDWGEETQYF	TGTGCCAGCATGGATTGGGGGGAAGAGACCCAGTACTTC
TRBV25-1	.	.	TRBJ2-7	CASSDNTHEQYF	TGTGCCAGCAGTGATAACACGCACGAGCAGTACTTC
TRBV4-1	.	.	TRBJ2-2	CASSRSRYDTGELFF	TGCGCCAGCAGCAGGTCCAGGTATGACACCGGGGAGCTGTTTTTT
TRBV5-1	TRBD2	.	TRBJ2-1	CASSLVLADEQFF	TGCGCCAGCAGCTTGGTGCTAGCGGATGAGCAGTTCTTC
TRBV6-6	.	.	TRBJ1-6	CASSYVTVYNSPLHF	TGTGCCAGCAGTTACGTGACAGTCTATAATTCACCCCTCCACTTT
TRBV6-1	TRBD1	.	TRBJ1-5	CASSAHSGQGYQPQHF	TGTGCCAGCAGTGCACATTCAGGACAGGGCTATCAGCCCCAGCATTTT
TRBV5-1	.	.	TRBJ2-2	CASSTLDFYGELFF	TGCGCCAGCAGCACCCTCGACTTCTACGGGGAGCTGTTTTTT
TRBV19	TRBD1	.	TRBJ1-2	CASAGGTVSYYGYTF	TGTGCCAGTGCAGGAGGGACAGTTTCTTACTATGGCTACACCTTC
TRBV28	TRBD1	.	TRBJ1-2	CASRYRGRGANYGYTF	TGTGCCAGCAGGTACAGGGGGCGCGGAGCTAACTATGGCTACACCTTC
TRBV6-1	.	once	TRBJ1-2	CASSERYGYTF	TGTGCCAGCAGTGAGAGATATGGCTACACCTTC
TRBV6-5	.	.	TRBJ1-1	CASTDRANTEAFF	TGTGCCAGCACCGACAGAGCGAACACTGAAGCTTTCTTT
TRBV11-2	.	.	TRBJ2-1	CASSLGEGGYWNEQFF	TGTGCCAGCAGCTTAGGGGAGGGGGGTTACTGGAATGAGCAGTTCTTC
TRBV28	.	.	TRBJ1-2	CASSSTNRVFGGYTF	TGTGCCAGCAGTTCGACCAACAGGGTGTTCGGAGGCTACACCTTC
TRBV6-5	.	.	TRBJ2-5	CASSYSRGYQETQYF	TGTGCCAGCAGTTACTCAAGGGGGTACCAAGAGACCCAGTACTTC
TRBV2	.	.	TRBJ1-2	CASISGAKFDGYTF	TGTGCCAGCATAAGCGGCGCCAAATTTGATGGCTACACCTTC
TRBV7-8	.	.	TRBJ1-1	CASSYGGTEAFF	TGTGCCAGCAGCTACGGAGGCACTGAAGCTTTCTTT
TRBV2	.	once	TRBJ2-6	CASNRLVFGANVLTF	TGTGCCAGTAACCGACTCGTTTTCGGGGCCAACGTCCTGACTTTC
TRBV5-4	TRBD1	.	TRBJ2-5	CASSVQGAGETQYF	TGTGCCAGCAGCGTGCAGGGGGCAGGAGAGACCCAGTACTTC
TRBV7-9	.	.	TRBJ1-1	CASSKKGDITEAFF	TGTGCCAGCAGCAAGAAGGGGGATATCACTGAAGCTTTCTTT
TRBV11-1	.	.	TRBJ2-1	CASSKTGPGRDNEQFF	TGTGCCAGCAGCAAGACAGGCCCGGGGCGGGACAATGAGCAGTTCTTC
TRBV6-1	.	.	TRBJ2-3	CASSSQGRTDTQYF	TGTGCCAGCAGCAGTCAGGGGCGGACAGATACGCAGTATTTT
TRBV5-1	.	once	TRBJ1-2	CASSLLIGDYGYTF	TGCGCCAGCAGCTTGTTGATCGGAGACTATGGCTACACCTTC